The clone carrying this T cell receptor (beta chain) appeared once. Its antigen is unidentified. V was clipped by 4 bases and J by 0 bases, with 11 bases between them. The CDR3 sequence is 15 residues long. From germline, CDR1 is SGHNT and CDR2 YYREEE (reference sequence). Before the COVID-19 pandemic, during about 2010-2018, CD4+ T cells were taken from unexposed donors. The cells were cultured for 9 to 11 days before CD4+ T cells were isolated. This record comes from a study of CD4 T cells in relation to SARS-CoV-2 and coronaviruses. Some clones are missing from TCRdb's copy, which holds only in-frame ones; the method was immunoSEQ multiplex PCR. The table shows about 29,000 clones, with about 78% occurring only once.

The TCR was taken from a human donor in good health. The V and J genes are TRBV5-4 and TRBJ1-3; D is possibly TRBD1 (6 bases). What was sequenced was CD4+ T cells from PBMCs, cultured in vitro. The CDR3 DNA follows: TGTGCCAGCAGCGTAACAGGGTTCTCTGGAAACACCATATATTTT. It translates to CASSVTGFSGNTIYF. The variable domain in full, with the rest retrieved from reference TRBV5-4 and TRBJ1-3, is ETGVTQSPTHLIKTRGQQVTLRCSSQSGHNTVSWYQQALGQGPQFIFQYYREEENGRGNFPPRFSGLQFPNYSSELNVNALELDDSALYLCASSVTGFSGNTIYFGEGSWLTVV.